Presented here are 18 T cell receptor beta chains from one specimen sequenced in a study of T cells after yellow fever vaccination (dated by TCRdb to the late 2010s). The library was made by 5' RACE. These reads were obtained on an Illumina HiSeq 2500. TCRdb ran its own pipeline on the public reads, namely fastp trimming at Q25 and MiXCR clone calling, and kept in-frame beta chains. Identical CDR3 protein sequences are pooled into one entry, listed with their most common genes and DNA. In this sample the table shows 75,000 to 100,000 distinct CDR3 sequences, roughly 10% of which occur a single time. The top ten clones comprise approximately 16% of the sample. The treatment or condition label for this specimen denotes: live attenuated yellow fever vaccine strain. Sequences were derived from CD8+ T cells not binding an NS4B(214-222) dextramer, sorted from PBMCs, sampled less than 16 days after the first yellow fever vaccination. In the paper's terms, the cell subset or site label means: NS4B epitope dextramer-negative CD8 T cells. All receptors come from a young man who received the YFV17D yellow fever vaccine.

This clonotype was counted a few times. This chain's CDR3 is CASAVGDSSGNTIYF. The CDR3, as DNA: TGTGCCAGCGCTGTCGGGGACAGCTCTGGAAACACCATATATTTT. The J gene is TRBJ1-3, the V gene TRBV7-9, with TRBD1 identical over 7 bases. The CDR3 has 15 residues. J gave up 0 bases and V 8 bases, and 7 bases lay outside the gene matches. Germline CDR1 reads SEHNR; CDR2 reads FQNEAQ (reference sequence).

The chain carries TRBV7-8 and TRBJ2-3; D is possibly TRBD2 (6 bases). CDR1 SGHVS and CDR2 FQNEAQ come from the germline V gene. Trimming removed 8 bases at V and 0 bases at J, with 9 bases between. This CDR3 region has 13 residues. In DNA form, the CDR3 reads TGTGCCAGCGCGGGGCCGAGCACAGATACGCAGTATTTT. Translating it yields CASAGPSTDTQYF.

In its sample, this clonotype was seen a few times. V is TRBV20-1 and J is TRBJ1-2; tentatively, D is TRBD1 (6 bases). The germline V gene encodes CDR1 DFQATT and CDR2 SNEGSKA (reference sequence). V shed 2 bases and J shed 4 bases, with 20 bases lying between them. This CDR3 is built from 16 residues. CDR3 bases: TGCAGTGCTAGAAGTTTCTCGGACAGTGGGATCTATGGCTACACCTTC. Its translation is CSARSFSDSGIYGYTF.

Turning to this clonotype: A single base separates this from a much larger clone, so it may be a read error. The chain joins TRBV4-3 to TRBJ2-2, with D uncertain. The CDR3 sequence is 16 residues long. Germline CDR1 and CDR2: LGHNA and YSLEER. CDR3 region: CASSQFPDSNTWELFF. In nucleotides, the CDR3 is TGCGCCAGCAGCCAATTTCCAGATTCGAACACCTGGGAGCTGTTTTTT.

This clonotype was counted ten times or more. The chain employs TRBV4-1 and TRBJ2-1, with 10 bases identical to TRBD2. This CDR3 is built from 15 residues. The germline CDR1 and CDR2 sequences are MGHRA and YSYEKL. J was trimmed by 7 bases and V by 0 bases; bases with no gene match: 3. The CDR3 here is CASSQEERGGNEQFF. The CDR3 nucleotides are TGCGCCAGCAGCCAAGAAGAGCGGGGGGGAAATGAGCAGTTCTTC.

The chain combines TRBV24-1 with TRBJ2-2; the D call may be TRBD1 or TRBD2 (7 bases each). V was clipped by 6 bases and J by 5 bases, with 12 bases between them. The CDR3 runs to 14 residues. Germline values: CDR1 KGHDR, CDR2 SFDVKD. The DNA for the CDR3 is TGTGCCACCAGTTCCCAGGGGGGGACCGGGGAGCTGTTTTTT. Amino acids: CATSSQGGTGELFF.

This clonotype was observed many times. The genes are TRBV10-3 and TRBJ2-5; 7 nucleotides match TRBD2. CDR3 size: 14 residues. The V gene's germline CDR1 is ENHRY and CDR2 SYGVKD. J was trimmed by 0 bases and V by 6 bases; bases with no gene match: 4. The CDR3 region has the DNA TGTGCCATCAGGGCTAGCGGACACCAAGAGACCCAGTACTTC. As protein: CAIRASGHQETQYF.

This clonotype has just a few counts. The J gene is TRBJ1-1, the V gene TRBV5-1; no definite D call. The CDR3 length is 12 residues. Trimming removed 3 bases from V and 1 base from J, with 4 bases in between. The germline V gene has CDR1 SGHRS and CDR2 YFSETQ. The CDR3 bases are TGCGCCAGCAGCTCTCGGAACACTGAAGCTTTCTTT. It yields the protein CASSSRNTEAFF.

This clonotype was counted many times. V gene TRBV6-5 combines with J gene TRBJ1-5; a possible D gene is TRBD1 (5 bases). CDR3 size: 16 residues. CDR1 and CDR2 from the germline V gene are MNHEY and SVGAGI. Trimming removed 5 bases at V and 3 bases at J, with 17 bases between. CDR3 nucleotide sequence: TGTGCCAGCAGTCACTACTCGGGACCCAACAATCAGCCCCAGCATTTT. It is translated as CASSHYSGPNNQPQHF.

The chain employs TRBV7-6 and TRBJ1-5; D is unresolved. CDR3 size: 13 residues. V lost 5 bases to trimming and J lost 9 bases, with 14 bases between them. The germline gives CDR1 SGHVS, CDR2 FNYEAQ. The CDR3, as DNA: TGTGCCAGCAGCGCGCTTGAGGGAGCGCCCCAGCATTTT. Translated: CASSALEGAPQHF.

This clonotype was observed a few times. The chain is built from TRBV27 and TRBJ1-1; D unresolved. V was pared by 2 bases and J by 5 bases, with 18 bases between. The CDR3 extends over 16 amino acids. The germline V gene has CDR1 MNHEY and CDR2 SMNVEV (reference sequence). Here the CDR3 reads CASSLSGEGRGTEAFF. The CDR3 DNA is TGTGCCAGCAGTTTAAGCGGTGAGGGAAGAGGTACTGAAGCTTTCTTT.

About this clonotype itself: This may be a read error, as it is one base from a much larger clone. The rearrangement links TRBV12-3 or TRBV12-4 to TRBJ2-1; no clear D gene. The CDR3 is made up of 14 amino acids. CDR3 sequence (DNA): TGTGCCAGCAGTTTAAGTGTCCTTGGCAATGAGCATTTCTTC. It translates to CASSLSVLGNEHFF.

This clonotype has only a few counts. The chain is built from TRBV6-1 and TRBJ1-2; 7 bases line up with TRBD1. CDR1 is MNHNS, CDR2 SASEGT, per germline. The trim removed 8 bases at V and 2 bases at J, leaving 5 bases unmatched. The CDR3 is 13 amino acids. The CDR3 spells CASGTGQNYGYTF. The CDR3 DNA reads as TGTGCCAGCGGTACGGGACAGAACTATGGCTACACCTTC.

At least ten counts were recorded for this clonotype. The V gene is TRBV4-1, the J gene TRBJ2-3; D gene uncertain. V lost 1 base and J 0 bases, leaving 5 bases between the germline ends. This CDR3 has 14 amino acids. The germline gives CDR1 MGHRA, CDR2 YSYEKL. The CDR3 DNA reads as TGCGCCAGCAGCCAAGTCACTAGCACAGATACGCAGTATTTT. Its translation is CASSQVTSTDTQYF.

This clonotype came up a few times. The rearrangement links TRBV7-6 to TRBJ1-5; unclear D gene. V was pared by 3 bases and J by 5 bases, with 5 bases between. Germline lookup yields CDR1 SGHVS and CDR2 FNYEAQ. There are 12 residues in the CDR3. The CDR3 sequence: CASSLMDQPQHF. The CDR3 nucleotides read TGTGCCAGCAGCTTGATGGATCAGCCCCAGCATTTT.

The chain links TRBV6-5 to TRBJ2-3; D ambiguous. The germline V gene has CDR1 MNHEY and CDR2 SVGAGI. Deletions cut 0 bases from V and 4 bases from J, with 11 bases between. CDR3 size: 15 residues. In DNA form, the CDR3 reads TGTGCCAGCAGTTACTCTCTACCGGACCCAGATACGCAGTATTTT. Translation: CASSYSLPDPDTQYF.

This clonotype was observed a few times. This chain uses TRBV15 with TRBJ2-7, with D uncertain. V lost 3 bases, J lost 2 bases, and 8 bases lay in between. This CDR3 is built from 13 residues. The V gene's germline CDR1 is LNHNV and CDR2 YYDKDF (reference sequence). In nucleotides, the CDR3 is TGTGCCACCAGCAGTCGGCGGCCCTACGAGCAGTACTTC. It is translated as CATSSRRPYEQYF.

V is TRBV7-9 and J is TRBJ1-5; 7 bases are a match to TRBD1. CDR3 size: 15 residues. V trimming: 0 bases; J trimming: 4 bases; junction bases outside the gene matches: 3. CDR1 and CDR2 from the germline V gene are SEHNR and FQNEAQ (reference sequence). CDR3 amino acids: CASSLATGSNQPQHF. DNA of the CDR3: TGTGCCAGCAGCTTAGCGACAGGGAGTAATCAGCCCCAGCATTTT.